This T cell receptor (beta chain) was documented in a study of CD8+ T cells in alopecia areata (dated by TCRdb to 2016 to 2019). A note on the overall study: The treated patients took part in an open-label pilot trial in which moderate-to-severe alopecia areata was treated with oral tofacitinib at 5 to 10 mg twice daily. Patients stayed on tofacitinib for 6 to 18 months and then had 6 months of follow-up off drug so that delayed response and recurrence could be assessed. For the treated patients, the SALT score, which quantifies what percentage of scalp surface area is affected, served as the measure of disease severity. In both human patients and the C3H/HeJ mouse model, the study applied high-throughput TCRbeta sequencing to look at T cell clonal expansion in alopecia areata. On the human side, TCRbeta sequencing was run on scalp tissue and on sorted CD4+ and CD8+ peripheral blood T cells from healthy controls and from alopecia areata patients with either patchy or totalis/universalis disease. Tofacitinib-treated patients had biopsies at baseline and at 4 and 24 weeks of treatment, with a later scalp biopsy in several patients. Scalp clonality was compared among normal scalp (n=4), patchy alopecia areata scalp (n=8), and alopecia totalis/universalis scalp (n=8). RNA came from the PAXgene miRNA kit for fixed scalp, the miRNeasy kit for PBMCs, and the RNeasy kit for mouse skin. TCRbeta CDR3 regions were amplified by immunoSEQ multiplex PCR using 35 Vbeta forward and 13 Jbeta reverse primers. The research as a whole found: The treated cohort was small, with a single nonresponder, so links between baseline CD8+ expansion and response need larger studies. Scalp clonality and the number of expanded CD8+ clones among the top 100 scalp clones were significantly decreased by tofacitinib. TCR sequences shared between patients were less clear than in mice, possibly partly because of HLA diversity in the patient population. Unlike mouse skin, where gammadelta T cells dominate, normal human skin contains resident alphabeta T cells that get sequenced too, which complicates analysis of the scalp TCR repertoire. Lesional scalp, especially in alopecia totalis/universalis, showed higher clonality and more expanded CD8+ clones than normal scalp, suggesting antigenic drive. Many expanded lesional clones were found to persist in scalp and blood during tofacitinib treatment, and relapse after treatment cessation may be partly explained by this persistence.

According to the study, the label for this sample's time point signals: roughly 24 weeks on oral tofacitinib. The treatment or condition label on this specimen signifies: oral pan-JAK inhibitor, 5-10 mg twice daily. Peripheral blood and lesional scalp punch biopsies were obtained from patients with alopecia areata. PBMCs were isolated by density centrifugation and stained for CD3, CD4 and CD8, and CD4+ and CD8+ T cells were sorted on a FACSAria. Concerning this clone: Its antigen target is currently unknown. Base qualities are not at hand, and no much larger clone is one base apart.

Receptor libraries were prepared by the immunoSEQ multiplex PCR assay. For TCR sequencing, RNA was extracted from every sample and reverse transcribed into cDNA to serve as template. First-strand cDNA was synthesized using SuperScript III with a 2:1 mix of oligo-dT and random hexamers. A synthetic immune receptor repertoire was used to measure amplification bias, and any remaining bias was corrected computationally. Processing in the source paper ran as follows. Raw reads were preprocessed to remove errors, and CDR3 was defined according to IMGT conventions as the region from the conserved cysteine to phenylalanine. Clonality was calculated as 1 minus Shannon entropy normalized by log2 of the number of productive unique TCRs. Whether scalp clones were CD4 or CD8 was inferred by matching scalp TCRbeta sequences against CD4 and CD8 repertoires sorted from blood. The source is immuneACCESS, and TCRdb retained only in-frame sequences with V and J called. Part of the clones is not carried over; for the studies checked, unresolved V genes explain less than half of this, and the remainder is unexplained. V and J calls and clone size are copied from that table; D and trimming were computed from the DNA. The sample table shows around 110,000 clones, and less than 75% are seen once. The ten largest clonotypes hold 12% of the sample.

Based on the germline V gene, the CDR1 and CDR2 sequences are MGHRA and YSYEKL. There are 15 amino acids in the CDR3, from cysteine to phenylalanine inclusive. This entry keeps only the CDR3 DNA: 45 bases, framed from base 1. Germline trimming amounts to 7 bases on V and 4 bases on J, with 9 as the count of junction bases outside the gene matches. The chain couples TRBV4-1 to TRBJ2-2, and 7 junction bases match TRBD1. The source material was CD8+ T cells sorted from blood, sampled at week 24, from a patient treated with tofacitinib. This TCR was recovered from a human donor with alopecia areata. The CDR3 in this case is CASTAATGRTGELFF. In nucleotides, the sequence is TGCGCCAGCACAGCCGCGACAGGGCGCACCGGGGAGCTGTTTTTT.